These 24 T cell receptor beta chains share one sample of origin, sequenced in a study of blood T cell repertoires in COVID-19. Here immunoSEQ multiplex PCR was the method, and the copy in TCRdb shows in-frame clones only, minus some. This table holds 63,000 or so clones, approximately 90% found once. Sequences were obtained from peripheral blood. These receptors all stem from a human donor in a cohort sampled during active COVID-19.

The V gene is TRBV19, the J gene TRBJ1-4; D ambiguous. V dropped 6 bases and J dropped 4 bases, with 12 bases sitting between them. The V gene's germline CDR1 is LNHDA and CDR2 SQIVND (reference sequence). The CDR3 consists of 14 residues. CDR3 amino acids: CASSPGSYNEKLFF. The CDR3 nucleotides are TGTGCCAGTAGCCCCGGGTCCTATAATGAAAAACTGTTTTTT.

The chain couples TRBV27 to TRBJ2-5, with 10 bases lining up with TRBD1. V lost 6 bases, J lost 1 base, and 8 bases stayed unmatched. CDR3 length: 16 residues. The germline CDR1 and CDR2 sequences are MNHEY and SMNVEV (reference sequence). CDR3 DNA: TGTGCCAGCAGCACACCCGGGACAGGGGCCCAAGAGACCCAGTACTTC. Translation: CASSTPGTGAQETQYF.

The chain joins TRBV10-3 to TRBJ2-5, with 12 bases matching TRBD1. This CDR3 comprises 15 residues. Looked up from germline, CDR1 is ENHRY and CDR2 is SYGVKD. The V segment lost 11 bases and the J segment 5 bases; nucleotides outside the gene matches: 12. For the CDR3, the DNA is TGTGCCTCCCGGATAGGGGACAGGGGGCTGGAGACCCAGTACTTC. Translation gives CASRIGDRGLETQYF.

V is TRBV10-3 and J is TRBJ1-6; D might be TRBD1 (6 bases). V was clipped by 3 bases and J by 7 bases, with 13 bases between them. Germline V gives CDR1 ENHRY, CDR2 SYGVKD. CDR3 length: 15 amino acids. The CDR3 coding sequence is TGTGCCATCAGTGAATCCGGGACACAGAATTCACCCCTCCACTTT. As protein: CAISESGTQNSPLHF.

In this sample, this clone turned up once. CDR3: CASSLGGEETQYF. DNA for the CDR3: TGTGCCAGCAGCTTAGGGGGAGAAGAGACCCAGTACTTC. The chain carries TRBV11-2 and TRBJ2-5; D perhaps matches TRBD2 (5 bases). The germline V gene has CDR1 SGHAT and CDR2 FQNNGV. Trimming took off 1 base at V and 3 bases at J, with 6 bases between the two ends. The CDR3 is 13 residues long.

The rearrangement joins TRBV2 to TRBJ2-5, with TRBD2 matching over 7 bases. This CDR3 comprises 14 residues. V shed 6 bases, J shed 1 base, and the junction held 5 bases outside the gene matches. The germline V gene has CDR1 SNHLY and CDR2 FYNNEI. CDR3 in amino acids: CASRIGGSQETQYF. The CDR3, as DNA: TGTGCCAGCAGGATCGGGGGGTCCCAAGAGACCCAGTACTTC. The full variable domain, in which reference TRBV2 and TRBJ2-5 provide the parts outside the CDR3, is EPEVTQTPSHQVTQMGQEVILRCVPISNHLYFYWYRQILGQKVEFLVSFYNNEISEKSEIFDDQFSVERPDGSNFTLKIRSTKLEDSAMYFCASRIGGSQETQYFGPGTRLLVL.

This chain links TRBV29-1 with TRBJ1-2, with 8 bases fitting TRBD1. V shed 4 bases and J 1 base; nucleotides not matched to a gene: 2. Germline V gene sequence: CDR1 SQVTM, CDR2 ANQGSEA. The CDR3 spans 13 residues. The CDR3 reads CSVADRGNYGYTF. For the CDR3, the DNA is TGCAGCGTTGCTGACAGGGGTAACTATGGCTACACCTTC.

The rearrangement joins TRBV28 to TRBJ2-1; D may be TRBD2 (6 bases). The length of the CDR3 is 11 residues. Germline CDR1 is MDHEN and CDR2 is SYDVKM. V lost 5 bases to trimming and J lost 15 bases, with 14 bases between them. The CDR3 here is CASSPGSGVFF. For the CDR3, the DNA is TGTGCCAGCAGTCCGGGGTCGGGGGTGTTCTTC.

This chain connects TRBV7-7 to TRBJ2-3; 8 nucleotides line up with TRBD2. In germline, CDR1 is SSHAT, CDR2 FNYEAQ (reference sequence). This CDR3 comprises 15 residues. Trimming at V came to 3 bases and at J to 2 bases, leaving 4 bases not matched to a gene. The chain's CDR3 is CASSFSGVITDTQYF. CDR3 nucleotides: TGTGCCAGCAGCTTTAGCGGGGTCATCACAGATACGCAGTATTTT.

The chain recombines TRBV5-6 with TRBJ2-4; TRBD1 matches at 8 bases. Germline assignment: CDR1 SGHDT and CDR2 YYEEEE. V was clipped by 4 bases and J by 0 bases; unmatched bases: 3. The CDR3 runs to 15 residues. The CDR3 DNA is TGTGCCAGCAGCAGGGACAGGCTAGCCAAAAACATTCAGTACTTC. Translation gives CASSRDRLAKNIQYF.

The chain is built from TRBV4-1 and TRBJ2-2, with TRBD2 identical over 10 bases. The CDR3 extends over 15 amino acids. V gave up 8 bases and J gave up 3 bases; unmatched junction bases: 6. Germline V lookup: CDR1 MGHRA, CDR2 YSYEKL. As DNA, the CDR3 is TGCGCCAGCCTATCCGGACTAGCGGACACCGGGGAGCTGTTTTTT. Amino acid sequence: CASLSGLADTGELFF.

The chain carries TRBV19 and TRBJ2-3, with D maybe TRBD2 (5 bases). The CDR3 contains 13 residues. V lost 3 bases and J 10 bases, leaving 14 bases between the germline ends. Germline V gene sequence: CDR1 LNHDA, CDR2 SQIVND (reference sequence). CDR3 DNA: TGTGCCAGTAGTATGGGCACTAGAGTTTCGCAGTATTTT. As protein: CASSMGTRVSQYF.

The chain carries TRBV23-1 and TRBJ1-4; 9 nucleotides agree with TRBD1. TRBV23-1 falls under the ORF class, with uncertain function. V trimming: 1 base; J trimming: 5 bases; junction bases outside the gene matches: 17. This CDR3 spans 20 amino acids. For the CDR3, the DNA is TGCGCCAGCAGTCAATTTGTCTGGATGGGGACAGGGTCGTTGAATGAAAAACTGTTTTTT. This encodes CASSQFVWMGTGSLNEKLFF.

The chain has TRBV1 and TRBJ2-1; the D call TRBD2 from the table was never checked on the DNA. TRBV1 is a recognized pseudogene. This CDR3 has 16 residues. The CDR3 loop is CTSSQRGGSSYNEQFF. The CDR3 bases are TGCACCAGCAGCCAACGGGGCGGGAGTTCCTACAATGAGCAGTTCTTC.

This chain connects TRBV5-1 to TRBJ2-3, with D possibly TRBD1 on 6 matching bases. CDR1 SGHRS and CDR2 YFSETQ come from the germline V gene. Between the trimmed V and J ends, which lost 4 bases and 2 bases, there was a span of 14 bases. The CDR3 is made up of 15 amino acids. CDR3 bases: TGCGCCAGCAGCCGAACAGGGTACCCCACAGATACGCAGTATTTT. Its protein product is CASSRTGYPTDTQYF.

The chain links TRBV30 to TRBJ2-2; the D gene is possibly TRBD1 (5 bases). V lost 3 bases to trimming and J lost 4 bases, with 9 bases between them. Germline values: CDR1 GTSNPN, CDR2 SVGIG (reference sequence). This CDR3 has 13 residues. The CDR3 here is CAWSLDSTGELFF. The CDR3 nucleotides read TGTGCCTGGAGCTTAGACAGCACCGGGGAGCTGTTTTTT.

The CDR3 DNA follows: TGTGCCAGCAGCCTCGGGCCGCCTGGGAGCTCTGGAAACACCATATATTTT. Protein sequence: CASSLGPPGSSGNTIYF. V gene TRBV5-6 combines with J gene TRBJ1-3; no clear D. With 4 bases removed from V and 0 bases from J, the gap between germline ends came to 17 bases. The CDR3 length is 17 residues. CDR1 is SGHDT and CDR2 is YYEEEE in the germline V gene. Filled out from reference TRBV5-6 and TRBJ1-3, the complete variable domain reads DAGVTQSPTHLIKTRGQQVTLRCSPKSGHDTVSWYQQALGQGPQFIFQYYEEEERQRGNFPDRFSGHQFPNYSSELNVNALLLGDSALYLCASSLGPPGSSGNTIYFGEGSWLTVV.

The CDR3, as DNA: TGCGCCAGCATGACAGGGGGAGTTTACAATGAGCAGTTCTTC. Protein product: CASMTGGVYNEQFF. This chain connects TRBV5-1 to TRBJ2-1, with TRBD1 identical over 9 bases. CDR1 and CDR2 (germline): SGHRS, YFSETQ. The ends lost 6 bases at V and 4 bases at J; junction bases unmatched: 5. CDR3 length: 14 amino acids.

V and J are TRBV6-1 and TRBJ1-5; D remains ambiguous. CDR1 is MNHNS, CDR2 SASEGT, per germline. The CDR3 has 17 amino acids. The V and J ends lost 3 bases and 0 bases respectively, with 15 bases between them. The CDR3 DNA reads as TGTGCCAGCAGTGAGAGGCGGGAGAGTTTTAGCAATCAGCCCCAGCATTTT. Its protein is CASSERRESFSNQPQHF.

The V and J genes are TRBV6-5 and TRBJ1-2, with a possible D match to TRBD1 (5 bases). The V gene lost 6 bases and the J gene lost 0 bases, with 11 bases spanning the gap. This CDR3 is built from 14 residues. Looked up from germline, CDR1 is MNHEY and CDR2 is SVGAGI. The CDR3 DNA is TGTGCCAGCAGCCAGGGTCTCACTAACTATGGCTACACCTTC. Its translation: CASSQGLTNYGYTF.

The chain combines TRBV5-1 with TRBJ2-1, with 7 nucleotides matching TRBD1. Germline V gene sequence: CDR1 SGHRS, CDR2 YFSETQ. The CDR3 contains 13 residues. The ends lost 6 bases at V and 12 bases at J; junction bases unmatched: 12. The CDR3 sequence: CASTPPRGSGQFF. The CDR3 DNA follows: TGCGCCAGCACCCCCCCCAGGGGGTCAGGGCAGTTCTTC.

The V gene is TRBV11-2, the J gene TRBJ2-1, with D tentatively TRBD2 (6 bases). The CDR3 length is 16 residues. In germline, CDR1 is SGHAT, CDR2 FQNNGV. The V end was cut by 3 bases, the J end by 2 bases, with 14 bases between. As DNA, the CDR3 is TGTGCCAGCAGCTTGGACGGGACTCGAGCCTACAATGAGCAGTTCTTC. Encoded protein: CASSLDGTRAYNEQFF.

The chain combines TRBV5-1 with TRBJ2-5; tentatively, D is TRBD1 (5 bases). The CDR3 extends over 14 amino acids. The ends were cut back, 3 bases at V and 5 bases at J, with 14 bases in the middle. Looked up from germline, CDR1 is SGHRS and CDR2 is YFSETQ. CDR3 in amino acids: CASSSGSGMETQYF. The CDR3 DNA sequence: TGCGCCAGCAGCTCGGGCTCAGGGATGGAGACCCAGTACTTC.

V gene TRBV12-5 combines with J gene TRBJ2-2, with D perhaps matching TRBD2 (6 bases). V was cut by 10 bases and J by 0 bases, with 36 bases left in between. Germline V lookup: CDR1 LGHNT, CDR2 FRNRAP. This CDR3 has 22 amino acids. The CDR3 nucleotides read TGTGCTAAGTGCCCCGGGGAGGAGCGAGAAGAAGATATTTACGCGAACACCGGGGAGCTGTTTTTT. Its translation: CAKCPGEEREEDIYANTGELFF.